The rows below give T cell receptor beta chains drawn from one sample of a study of T cell responses to AZD1222 COVID-19 vaccine. The protocol was immunoSEQ multiplex PCR, while the TCRdb copy is restricted to in-frame clones and leaves out a portion. The sample consists of approximately 150,000 clones, roughly 90% of them appearing once. This specimen was peripheral blood, taken 28 days after the second AZD1222 dose. The receptors shown here come from an adult who received the AZD1222 COVID-19 vaccine. Both conserved end residues are part of each CDR3. D genes are given only for firm matches. The size entry is marked missing in some rows and otherwise reads once, few, many or a size class.

CDR3 protein,CDR3 DNA,J gene,V gene,clone size,D gene
CASSFRGLAGVEQFF,TGTGCCAGCAGTTTCAGGGGACTAGCGGGAGTAGAGCAGTTCTTC,TRBJ2-1,TRBV28,-,TRBD2
CASTGASNQPQHF,TGTGCCAGCACCGGGGCTAGCAATCAGCCCCAGCATTTT,TRBJ1-5,TRBV28,once,-
CASSLGGQPSYEQYF,TGCGCCAGCAGCTTGGGGGGACAACCCTCCTACGAGCAGTACTTC,TRBJ2-7,TRBV5-1,-,-
CASSPLGGDQETQYF,TGTGCCAGCAGCCCTCTGGGCGGAGACCAAGAGACCCAGTACTTC,TRBJ2-5,TRBV28,-,-
CATGQGTGTEAFF,TGTGCCACCGGACAGGGGACGGGCACTGAAGCTTTCTTT,TRBJ1-1,TRBV19,-,TRBD1
CASSINGEQPQHF,TGTGCCAGCAGCATTAACGGGGAGCAGCCCCAGCATTTT,TRBJ1-5,TRBV11-2,once,-
CASSPDGTGSYEKLFF,TGTGCCAGCAGCCCGGACGGGACAGGGAGTTACGAAAAACTGTTTTTT,TRBJ1-4,TRBV7-9,-,TRBD1
CASSRTNTGELFF,TGTGCCAGCAGTCGCACGAACACCGGGGAGCTGTTTTTT,TRBJ2-2,TRBV27,-,-
CASSLAGRASGIGETQYF,TGTGCCAGCAGCCTAGCCGGACGGGCCTCCGGCATAGGAGAGACCCAGTACTTC,TRBJ2-5,TRBV7-9,few,-
CASSQEVEGSSYQPQHF,TGTGCCAGCAGCCAAGAAGTCGAGGGGTCTTCTTATCAGCCCCAGCATTTT,TRBJ1-5,TRBV4-2,few,-
CASSLSVSYGYTF,TGCGCCAGCAGCTTGTCCGTTTCCTATGGCTACACCTTC,TRBJ1-2,TRBV5-1,-,-
CASSQTGSNQPQHF,TGTGCCAGCAGCCAGACAGGGTCCAATCAGCCCCAGCATTTT,TRBJ1-5,TRBV9,-,TRBD1
CASSRGTGNYGYTF,TGTGCCAGCAGTAGAGGGACGGGAAACTATGGCTACACCTTC,TRBJ1-2,TRBV6-2/TRBV6-3,-,-
CASGIGLSNQPQHF,TGTGCCAGCGGCATAGGACTGAGCAATCAGCCCCAGCATTTT,TRBJ1-5,TRBV27,-,-
CASSLNVGSGEQYF,TGCGCCAGCAGCTTGAATGTGGGGTCAGGCGAGCAGTACTTC,TRBJ2-7,TRBV5-1,-,-
CASSLWGVSDEQFF,TGTGCCAGCAGTTTATGGGGGGTGAGCGATGAGCAGTTCTTC,TRBJ2-1,TRBV27,-,-
CASSQVARNTEAFF,TGTGCCAGCAGCCAAGTGGCCCGGAACACTGAAGCTTTCTTT,TRBJ1-1,TRBV3-1/TRBV3-2,-,-
CAITPERGAVDTQYF,TGTGCCATCACCCCCGAGCGGGGGGCGGTAGATACGCAGTATTTT,TRBJ2-3,TRBV10-3,once,TRBD2
CSASLGQGEVGYTF,TGCAGTGCTAGTCTCGGACAGGGGGAAGTTGGCTACACCTTC,TRBJ1-2,TRBV20-1,once,TRBD1
CATSENYNTGEFYGYTF,TGTGCCACCAGCGAGAACTACAACACAGGAGAGTTCTATGGCTACACCTTC,TRBJ1-2,TRBV15,-,-
CASSLGGTGPYEQYF,TGCGCCAGCAGCTTGGGGGGGACAGGCCCGTACGAGCAGTACTTC,TRBJ2-7,TRBV5-1,once,TRBD1
CASELSAEQYF,TGTGCCAGCGAACTCTCTGCCGAGCAGTACTTC,TRBJ2-7,TRBV27,-,-
CASSVGDQPQHF,TGTGCCAGCAGTGTTGGGGATCAGCCCCAGCATTTT,TRBJ1-5,TRBV25-1,-,-
CASSPRTSGYNEQFF,TGTGCCAGCAGCCCTCGGACTAGCGGTTACAATGAGCAGTTCTTC,TRBJ2-1,TRBV7-2,-,TRBD2
CASSYSGPGANEKLFF,TGTGCCAGCAGTTACTCCGGGCCAGGGGCCAATGAAAAACTGTTTTTT,TRBJ1-4,TRBV6-5,-,-
CASSHPPSYEQYF,TGTGCCAGCAGCCATCCCCCCTCCTACGAGCAGTACTTC,TRBJ2-7,TRBV11-1,few,-
CASSSPRGLGNSPLHF,TGTGCCAGCAGCTCCCCCCGCGGTTTGGGTAATTCACCCCTCCACTTT,TRBJ1-6,TRBV11-2,-,-
CASSLGYGDYEQYF,TGTGCCAGCAGCTTAGGGTACGGGGACTACGAGCAGTACTTC,TRBJ2-7,TRBV5-6,-,-
CASSRLAGASSYNEQFF,TGTGCCAGCAGCCGACTAGCGGGGGCCAGCTCCTACAATGAGCAGTTCTTC,TRBJ2-1,TRBV7-8,-,TRBD2
CSVGDGVGYGYTF,TGCAGCGTTGGCGACGGGGTTGGCTATGGCTACACCTTC,TRBJ1-2,TRBV29-1,-,-
CASSPLGTDTEAFF,TGTGCCAGCTCACCACTGGGGACCGACACTGAAGCTTTCTTT,TRBJ1-1,TRBV18,few,-
CASSRQGDYGYTF,TGTGCCAGCAGCCGGCAGGGGGACTATGGCTACACCTTC,TRBJ1-2,TRBV6-2/TRBV6-3,-,TRBD1
CASSFEFGGQETQYF,TGTGCCAGCAGCTTTGAGTTCGGGGGGCAAGAGACCCAGTACTTC,TRBJ2-5,TRBV11-2,-,TRBD2
CASSKSNQPQHF,TGTGCCAGCAGCAAAAGCAATCAGCCCCAGCATTTT,TRBJ1-5,TRBV28,-,-